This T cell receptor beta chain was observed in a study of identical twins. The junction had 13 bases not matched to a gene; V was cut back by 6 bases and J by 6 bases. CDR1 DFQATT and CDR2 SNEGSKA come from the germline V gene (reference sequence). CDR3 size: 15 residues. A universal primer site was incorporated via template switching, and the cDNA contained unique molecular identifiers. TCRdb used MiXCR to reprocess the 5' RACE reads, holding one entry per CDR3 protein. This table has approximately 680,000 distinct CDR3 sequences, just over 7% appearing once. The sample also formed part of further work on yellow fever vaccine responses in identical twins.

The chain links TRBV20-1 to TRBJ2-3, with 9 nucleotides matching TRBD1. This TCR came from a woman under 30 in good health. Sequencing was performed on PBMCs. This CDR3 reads CSARDPGTGTDTQYF. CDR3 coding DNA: TGCAGTGCGAGGGATCCCGGGACAGGGACGGATACGCAGTATTTT.